This TCR beta chain was recovered during a study of T cell repertoires in ileal Crohn's disease. Study-level findings and limits: Compared with non-smokers, active smokers at surgery showed more clonal expansions. Endoscopic recurrence occurred in every patient whose clonality exceeded 26.8%. Sorted CD8 T cells held more high-frequency clones than CD4.

The CDR3 is made up of 17 amino acids. V shed 5 bases and J shed 1 base, with 18 bases lying between them. Germline values: CDR1 SGHTA, CDR2 FQGTGA. Eligibility required adulthood, ileal or ileocolonic Crohn's disease and indicated ileocolonic resection. Worth noting for this clone: Its antigen remains unknown.

Assay: immunoSEQ multiplex PCR; the TCRdb copy retains only in-frame clones and omits some. The table includes fewer than 7,000 clones, more than 65% detected once. The origin of this receptor is an adult with Crohn's disease. J is TRBJ1-5 and V is TRBV7-3; D uncertain. Sequencing was done on a sample of ileal tissue. The CDR3 DNA reads as TGTGCCAGCAGCCCCCGTCCGTTGGGCGAGAGCAATCAGCCCCAGCATTTT. Protein product: CASSPRPLGESNQPQHF.